This T cell receptor (beta chain) comes out of a study of T cell repertoires in cytomegalovirus infection. TCRdb passed the reads through MiXCR, listing each CDR3 protein once. Of roughly 630,000 distinct CDR3 sequences listed, 20% to 25% are singletons. Trimming took 5 bases from V and 1 from J, leaving 14 bases between them. CDR1 and CDR2 (germline): ENHRY, SYGVKD. There are 16 residues in the CDR3. The chain couples TRBV10-3 to TRBJ1-4, with D perhaps TRBD1 (5 bases). The receptor's source is a human donor in good health (CMV status not recorded). Some clones in this sample may be carry-over from other donors' samples. Specimen: CD8+ T cells from PBMCs. The CDR3 loop reads CAISPHWGETNEKLFF. CDR3 nucleotide sequence: TGTGCCATCAGTCCACACTGGGGCGAAACTAATGAAAAACTGTTTTTT.